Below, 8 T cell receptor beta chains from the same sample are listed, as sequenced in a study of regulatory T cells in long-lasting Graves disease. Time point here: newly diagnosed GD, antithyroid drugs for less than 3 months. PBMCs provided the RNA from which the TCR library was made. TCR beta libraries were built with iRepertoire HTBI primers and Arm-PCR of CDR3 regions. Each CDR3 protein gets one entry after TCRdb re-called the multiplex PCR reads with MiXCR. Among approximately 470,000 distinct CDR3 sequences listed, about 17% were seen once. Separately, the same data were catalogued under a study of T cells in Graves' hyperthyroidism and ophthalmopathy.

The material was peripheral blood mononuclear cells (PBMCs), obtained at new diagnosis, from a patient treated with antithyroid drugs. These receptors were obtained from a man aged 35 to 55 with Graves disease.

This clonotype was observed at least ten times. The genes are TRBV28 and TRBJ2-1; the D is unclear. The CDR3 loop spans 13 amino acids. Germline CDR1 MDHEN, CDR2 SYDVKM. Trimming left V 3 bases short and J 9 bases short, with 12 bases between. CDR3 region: CASSLPPLGEQFF. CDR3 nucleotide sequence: TGTGCCAGCAGTTTGCCCCCCTTGGGTGAGCAGTTCTTC.

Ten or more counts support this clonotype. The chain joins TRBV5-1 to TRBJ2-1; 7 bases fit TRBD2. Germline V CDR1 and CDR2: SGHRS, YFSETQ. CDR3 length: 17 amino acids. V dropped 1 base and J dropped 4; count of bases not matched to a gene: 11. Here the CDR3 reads CASSLIGIAGTYNEQFF. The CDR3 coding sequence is TGCGCCAGCAGCTTGATCGGAATAGCGGGCACTTACAATGAGCAGTTCTTC.

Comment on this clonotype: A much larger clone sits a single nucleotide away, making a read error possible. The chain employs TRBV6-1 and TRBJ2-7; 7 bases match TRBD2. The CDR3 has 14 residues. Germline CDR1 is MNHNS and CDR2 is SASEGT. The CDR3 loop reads CTSSERLATYEQYF. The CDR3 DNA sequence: TGTACCAGCAGTGAACGACTAGCTACGTACGAGCAGTACTTC.

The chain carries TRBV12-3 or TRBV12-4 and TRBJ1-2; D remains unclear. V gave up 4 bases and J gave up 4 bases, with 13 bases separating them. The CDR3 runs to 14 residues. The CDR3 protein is CASSSGGWGYGYTF. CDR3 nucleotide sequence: TGTGCCAGCAGTTCCGGCGGGTGGGGCTATGGCTACACCTTC.

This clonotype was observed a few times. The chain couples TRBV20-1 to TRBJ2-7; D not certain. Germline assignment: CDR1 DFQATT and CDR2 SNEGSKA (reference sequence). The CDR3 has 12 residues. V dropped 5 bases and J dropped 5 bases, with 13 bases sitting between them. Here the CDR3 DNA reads TGCAGTGCTGGGCAGGTGGCCCACGAGCAGTACTTC. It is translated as CSAGQVAHEQYF.

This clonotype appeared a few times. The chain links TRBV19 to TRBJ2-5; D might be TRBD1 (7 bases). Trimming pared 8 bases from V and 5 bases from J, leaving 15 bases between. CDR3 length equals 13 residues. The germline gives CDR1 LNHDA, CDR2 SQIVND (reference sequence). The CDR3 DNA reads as TGTGCCAGTGGTGGCAGGGGGAGGGAGACCCAGTACTTC. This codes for CASGGRGRETQYF.

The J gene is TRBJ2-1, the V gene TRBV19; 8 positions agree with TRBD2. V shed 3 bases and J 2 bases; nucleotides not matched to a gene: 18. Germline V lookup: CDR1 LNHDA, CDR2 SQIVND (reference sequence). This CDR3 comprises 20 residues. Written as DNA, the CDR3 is TGTGCCAGTAGTATGGGTGCTCGTGGCGGGAGGTTAAGCGCCTACAATGAGCAGTTCTTC. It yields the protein CASSMGARGGRLSAYNEQFF.

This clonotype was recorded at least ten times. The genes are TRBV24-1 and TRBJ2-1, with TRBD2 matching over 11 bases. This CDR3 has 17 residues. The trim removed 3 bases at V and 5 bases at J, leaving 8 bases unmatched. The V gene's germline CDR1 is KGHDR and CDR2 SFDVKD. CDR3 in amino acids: CATSDPTSGSYHNEQFF. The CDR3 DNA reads TGTGCCACCAGTGATCCTACTAGCGGGAGCTATCACAATGAGCAGTTCTTC.